The 16 T cell receptor beta chains listed next were all sequenced from one sample in a study of T cells expressing NK-cell markers. For each CDR3 protein, TCRdb gives one entry from its re-call of the 5' RACE reads, without DNA. The sample totals about 450,000 distinct CDR3 sequences. Input material: blood T cells: a sorted CD56 or NKG2C T cell subset, CD4+ or CD8+ T cells, or bulk PBMC T cells (not recorded which). Source of these receptors: a woman between 18 and 69 years old in good health.

This CDR3 is CASSLEEPHEQYF. V and J are TRBV7-8 and TRBJ2-7. This CDR3 region has 13 residues. In germline, CDR1 is SGHVS, CDR2 FQNEAQ.

V gene TRBV5-1 combines with J gene TRBJ1-1; TCRdb's D call of TRBD1 is untestable without DNA. Germline V CDR1 and CDR2: SGHRS, YFSETQ. CDR3 length equals 14 residues. The CDR3 sequence: CASTADSLNTEAFF. Drawing the rest from reference TRBV5-1 and TRBJ1-1, the complete variable domain is KAGVTQTPRYLIKTRGQQVTLSCSPISGHRSVSWYQQTPGQGLQFLFEYFSETQRNKGNFPGRFSGRQFSNSRSEMNVSTLELGDSALYLCASTADSLNTEAFFGQGTRLTVV.

This chain connects TRBV18 to TRBJ2-1; checking the TCRdb D call of TRBD2 is not possible without DNA. CDR1 and CDR2 from the germline V gene are KGHSH and LQKENI. The CDR3 length is 15 residues. CDR3 residues: CASSPPGAQDNEQFF.

The V call is TRBV29-1, the J call TRBJ2-5; the D call of TRBD2 rests on TCRdb alone, since no DNA is present to check it. The CDR3 is 16 amino acids. Germline CDR1 SQVTM, CDR2 ANQGSEA. CDR3 sequence: CSVQPKGLAGGETQYF.

The chain recombines TRBV9 with TRBJ2-7; TCRdb designates TRBD2, a call that cannot be tested without DNA. This CDR3 comprises 16 residues. Looked up from germline, CDR1 is SGDLS and CDR2 is YYNGEE. The CDR3 reads CASSPSSHMGAYEQYF.

The rearrangement uses TRBV2 and TRBJ1-4; the D call from TCRdb, TRBD1, cannot be confirmed without DNA. The germline V gene has CDR1 SNHLY and CDR2 FYNNEI. The CDR3 runs to 16 residues. This chain's CDR3 is CASSETTGTRNEKLFF. Together with reference TRBV2 and TRBJ1-4, the CDR3 gives the full variable domain: EPEVTQTPSHQVTQMGQEVILRCVPISNHLYFYWYRQILGQKVEFLVSFYNNEISEKSEIFDDQFSVERPDGSNFTLKIRSTKLEDSAMYFCASSETTGTRNEKLFFGSGTQLSVL.

V gene TRBV7-2 combines with J gene TRBJ2-2; TCRdb's D call, TRBD1, is unchecked because there is no DNA. Germline lookup yields CDR1 SGHTA and CDR2 FQGNSA. The length of the CDR3 is 15 residues. This CDR3 reads CASSSRQGGTGELFF.

J is TRBJ1-5 and V is TRBV19; the TCRdb D gene call, TRBD1, has no DNA to confirm it. CDR3 length: 12 amino acids. CDR1 is LNHDA, CDR2 SQIVND, per germline (reference sequence). Here the CDR3 reads CASGQGNRPQHF.

The chain recombines TRBV24-1 with TRBJ2-1; TCRdb lists TRBD2, though no DNA is available to test this call. The CDR3 spans 17 residues. Germline assignment: CDR1 KGHDR and CDR2 SFDVKD. The CDR3 here is CATSDLQTSGRYHEQFF.

The genes are TRBV5-1 and TRBJ2-1. The CDR3 sequence is 15 residues long. Germline CDR1 SGHRS, CDR2 YFSETQ. This CDR3 reads CASSLAFSLYNEQFF.

This chain uses TRBV28 with TRBJ2-1; there is no DNA to check the TCRdb D call of TRBD1. This CDR3 comprises 15 residues. Germline V gene sequence: CDR1 MDHEN, CDR2 SYDVKM. This CDR3 is CASSFGRTAYNEQFF.

The chain links TRBV20-1 to TRBJ1-2. From germline, CDR1 is DFQATT and CDR2 SNEGSKA (reference sequence). The CDR3 runs to 17 residues. This CDR3 reads CSARLVGSLAANYGYTF.

The chain is built from TRBV7-2 and TRBJ2-3; TCRdb's D call of TRBD2 is untestable without DNA. Germline lookup yields CDR1 SGHTA and CDR2 FQGNSA. The CDR3 covers 15 residues. The CDR3 loop reads CASSLGGGASDTQYF.

CDR3: CASSFTGRGTDTQYF. The V and J genes are TRBV5-6 and TRBJ2-3. Looked up from germline, CDR1 is SGHDT and CDR2 is YYEEEE. CDR3 size: 15 residues.

This chain joins TRBV5-1 and TRBJ2-1; the TCRdb D gene call, TRBD2, has no DNA to confirm it. Germline V gene sequence: CDR1 SGHRS, CDR2 YFSETQ. The CDR3 totals 13 residues. The chain's CDR3 is CASSGTLGNEQFF.

This chain joins TRBV19 and TRBJ2-1. The CDR3 spans 15 residues. Germline V lookup: CDR1 LNHDA, CDR2 SQIVND (reference sequence). CDR3 sequence reads: CASSMQPVSYNEQFF. Supplemented by reference TRBV19 and TRBJ2-1, the full variable domain reads DGGITQSPKYLFRKEGQNVTLSCEQNLNHDAMYWYRQDPGQGLRLIYYSQIVNDFQKGDIAEGYSVSREKKESFPLTVTSAQKNPTAFYLCASSMQPVSYNEQFFGPGTRLTVL.